This T cell receptor (beta chain) was identified during a study of blood T cell repertoires in COVID-19. Study summary: The samples span acute and convalescent COVID-19 from the United States, Italy and Spain. Sources were T cells, B-cell-depleted T cells, or PBMCs; the material itself was cDNA or gDNA.

In the original analysis: From reference gene primer amplification, estimates of nucleated cell counts were derived. The table came from immunoSEQ multiplex PCR; TCRdb's copy has only in-frame clones and leaves some out. V and J calls and clone size follow that table, whereas D and trimming were derived from the DNA. The profile covers 230,000 or so clones, with around 85% appearing a single time and approximately 5.4% taken by the ten largest. V lost 8 bases and J lost 4, with 14 bases in between. Germline CDR1 LNHDA, CDR2 SQIVND (reference sequence). The CDR3 totals 13 residues. The chain combines TRBV19 with TRBJ2-5; a possible D gene is TRBD2 (7 bases). The sequence was collected from a human donor in a cohort sampled during active COVID-19. The sequencing input was peripheral blood. The CDR3 is CASSWGGAETQYF. In DNA form, the CDR3 reads TGTGCCAGTTCGTGGGGGGGGGCAGAGACCCAGTACTTC.